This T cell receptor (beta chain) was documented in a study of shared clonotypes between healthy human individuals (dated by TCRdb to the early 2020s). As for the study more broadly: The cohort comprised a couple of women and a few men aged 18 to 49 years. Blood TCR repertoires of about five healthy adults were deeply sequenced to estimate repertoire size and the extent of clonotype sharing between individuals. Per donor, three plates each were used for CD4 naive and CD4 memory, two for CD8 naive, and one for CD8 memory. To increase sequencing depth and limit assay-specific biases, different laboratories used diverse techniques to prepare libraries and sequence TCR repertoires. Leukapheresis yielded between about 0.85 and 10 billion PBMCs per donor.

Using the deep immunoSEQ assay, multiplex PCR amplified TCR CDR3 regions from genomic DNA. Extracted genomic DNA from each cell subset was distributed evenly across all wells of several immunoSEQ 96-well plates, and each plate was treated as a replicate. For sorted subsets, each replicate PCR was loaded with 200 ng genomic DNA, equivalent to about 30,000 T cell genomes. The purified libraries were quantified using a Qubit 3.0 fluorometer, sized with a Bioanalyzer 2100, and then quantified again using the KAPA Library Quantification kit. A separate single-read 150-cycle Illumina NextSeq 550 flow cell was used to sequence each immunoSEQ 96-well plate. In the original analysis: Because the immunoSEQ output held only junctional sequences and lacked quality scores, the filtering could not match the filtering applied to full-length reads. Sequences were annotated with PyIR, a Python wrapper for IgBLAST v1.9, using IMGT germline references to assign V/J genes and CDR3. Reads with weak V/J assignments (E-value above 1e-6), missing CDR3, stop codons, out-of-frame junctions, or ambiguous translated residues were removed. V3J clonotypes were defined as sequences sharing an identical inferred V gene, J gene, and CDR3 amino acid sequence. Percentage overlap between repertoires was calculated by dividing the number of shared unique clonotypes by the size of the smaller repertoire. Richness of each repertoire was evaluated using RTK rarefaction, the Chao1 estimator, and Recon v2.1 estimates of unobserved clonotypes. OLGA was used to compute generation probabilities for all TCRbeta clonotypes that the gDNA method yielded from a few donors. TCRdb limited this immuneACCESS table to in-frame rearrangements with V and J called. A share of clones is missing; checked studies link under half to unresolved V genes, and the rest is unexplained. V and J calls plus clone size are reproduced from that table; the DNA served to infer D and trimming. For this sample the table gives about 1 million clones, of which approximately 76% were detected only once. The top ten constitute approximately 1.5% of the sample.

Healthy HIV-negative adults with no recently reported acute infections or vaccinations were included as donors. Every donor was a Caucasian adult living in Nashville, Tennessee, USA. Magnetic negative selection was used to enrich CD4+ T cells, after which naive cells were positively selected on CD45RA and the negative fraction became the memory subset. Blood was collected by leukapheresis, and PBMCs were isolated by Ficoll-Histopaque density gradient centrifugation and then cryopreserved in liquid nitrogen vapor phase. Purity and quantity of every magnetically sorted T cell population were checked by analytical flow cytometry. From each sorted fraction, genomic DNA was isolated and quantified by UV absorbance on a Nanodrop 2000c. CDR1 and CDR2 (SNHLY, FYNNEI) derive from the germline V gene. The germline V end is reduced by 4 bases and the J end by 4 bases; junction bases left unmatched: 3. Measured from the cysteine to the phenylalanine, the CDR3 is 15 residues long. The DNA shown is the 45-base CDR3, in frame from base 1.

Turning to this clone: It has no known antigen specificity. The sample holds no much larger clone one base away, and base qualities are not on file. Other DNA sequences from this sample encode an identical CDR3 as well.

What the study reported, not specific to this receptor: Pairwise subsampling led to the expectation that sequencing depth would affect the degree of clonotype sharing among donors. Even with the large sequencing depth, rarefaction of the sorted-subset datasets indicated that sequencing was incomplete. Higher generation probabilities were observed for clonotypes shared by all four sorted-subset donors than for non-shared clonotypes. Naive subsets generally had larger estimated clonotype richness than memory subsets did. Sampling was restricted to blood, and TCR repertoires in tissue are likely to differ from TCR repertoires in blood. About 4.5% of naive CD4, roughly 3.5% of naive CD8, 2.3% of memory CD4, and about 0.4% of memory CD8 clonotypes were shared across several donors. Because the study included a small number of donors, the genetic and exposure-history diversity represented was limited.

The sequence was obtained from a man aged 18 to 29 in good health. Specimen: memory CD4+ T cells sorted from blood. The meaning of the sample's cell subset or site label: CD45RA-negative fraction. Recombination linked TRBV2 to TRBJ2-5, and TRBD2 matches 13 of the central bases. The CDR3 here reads CASSGLAGGGETQYF. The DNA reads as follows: TGTGCCAGCAGTGGACTAGCGGGGGGAGGAGAGACCCAGTACTTC.